One and the same sample provided the 17 T cell receptor beta chains below, sequenced in a study of tumor and adjacent non-tumor tissue in lung cancer. The template was RNA from unsorted bulk tissue. The library came from three nested PCR rounds adapted from ARM-PCR protocols. MiXCR, applied by TCRdb to the multiplex PCR reads, yields one record per CDR3 protein. The data show some 93,000 distinct CDR3 sequences, about 66% seen once. Sequenced: lung tumor tissue. These receptors were collected from a man aged 60 to 75 with non-small cell lung cancer.

In regard to this clonotype: An end of the junction differs from the germline gene, which may be a read error. J is TRBJ1-5 and V is TRBV12-3 or TRBV12-4; 10 nucleotides align to TRBD1. The CDR3 totals 13 residues. The CDR3 loop reads CASRRTGGQPQHF. CDR3 coding DNA: TGTGCCAGCAGGCGGACAGGGGGGCAGCCCCAACATTTT.

This clonotype was seen only a few times. This may be a read error, as it is one base from a much larger clone. The CDR3 sequence is CASTHAGSMGTGELFF. As DNA, the CDR3 is TGTGCCAGCACCCATGCGGGATCGATGGGCACCGGGGAGCTGTTTTTT. The V call is TRBV5-5, the J call TRBJ2-2; D is perhaps TRBD2 (6 bases). Trimming stripped 6 bases from V and 4 bases from J, with 19 bases between. The CDR3 covers 16 residues. From germline, CDR1 is SGHKS and CDR2 YYEKEE (reference sequence).

Concerning this clonotype itself: A read error may produce the germline difference seen at one junction end. The V and J genes are TRBV20-1 and TRBJ1-4; 9 bases agree with TRBD1. The CDR3 spans 18 residues. CDR1 is DFQATT and CDR2 is SNEGSKA in the germline V gene (reference sequence). The CDR3 DNA reads TGCAATGCTAGGGGTTGGGGACAGGGACAACCAACTAATGAAAAACTGTTTTTT. Translating it yields CNARGWGQGQPTNEKLFF.

As concerns this clonotype: This may stem from a read error, because a much larger clone lies one nucleotide away. The chain links TRBV20-1 to TRBJ2-7; D may correspond to TRBD1 or TRBD2 (5 bases each). V was shortened by 3 bases and J by 2 bases, with 11 bases between the two germline ends. The germline gives CDR1 DFQATT, CDR2 SNEGSKA (reference sequence). The CDR3 is 13 amino acids. The CDR3 sequence is CSASWDGPYEQYF. The CDR3 DNA follows: TGCAGTGCTAGCTGGGACGGTCCCTACGAGCAGTACTTC.

This chain links TRBV20-1 with TRBJ2-7, with D perhaps TRBD1 (6 bases). V lost 0 bases to trimming and J lost 7 bases, with 16 bases between them. Germline V gene data show CDR1 as DFQATT and CDR2 as SNEGSKA (reference sequence). This CDR3 has 14 amino acids. CDR3 sequence reads: CSARDSQGLGEQYF. Here the CDR3 DNA reads TGCAGTGCTAGAGACTCACAGGGTCTCGGAGAGCAGTACTTC.

For this clonotype: One end of the junction varies from germline; a read error may be responsible. This sequence joins TRBV4-1 and TRBJ2-2; TRBD2 matches at 9 bases. This CDR3 has 17 amino acids. Germline V gives CDR1 MGHRA, CDR2 YSYEKL. CDR3 DNA: TGCGCAAGCAGCCAAGTACGGCTAGCGGGGCGTTACGGGGAGCTGTTTTTT. It yields the protein CASSQVRLAGRYGELFF.

The gene calls are TRBV7-3 and TRBJ2-1; the match to TRBD2 covers 7 bases. Looked up from germline, CDR1 is SGHTA and CDR2 is FQGTGA. This CDR3 has 13 amino acids. The V and J ends lost 8 bases and 7 bases, in that order; junction bases with no gene match: 8. The CDR3 sequence is CASGLVGGNEQFF. In DNA, the CDR3 is TGTGCCAGCGGACTAGTGGGAGGTAATGAGCAGTTCTTC.

Points on this clonotype: At one end, the junction sequence differs from germline, possibly due to a read error. The CDR3: CASRDLGKSSYNEQFF. Here the CDR3 DNA reads TGTGCTAGCAGAGATCTTGGCAAATCCTCCTACAATGAGCAGTTCTTC. V is TRBV6-1 and J is TRBJ2-1, with D uncertain. The CDR3 consists of 16 residues. Per the germline V gene, CDR1 is MNHNS and CDR2 is SASEGT.

Turning to this clonotype: A junction boundary mismatches the germline segment, possibly from a read error. CDR3 amino acids: CASSSSAGETETFF. CDR3 bases: TGTGCCAGCAGTTCATCTGCGGGCGAGACTGAAACTTTCTTT. The V call is TRBV11-1, the J call TRBJ1-1; the D is unclear. Germline V gene sequence: CDR1 SGHAT, CDR2 FQDESV (reference sequence). The CDR3 runs to 14 residues. Looking up the rest from reference TRBV11-1 and TRBJ1-1 gives the full variable domain: EAEVAQSPRYKITEKSQAVAFWCDPISGHATLYWYRQILGQGPELLVQFQDESVVDDSQLPKDRFSAERLKGVDSTLKIQPAELGDSAMYLCASSSSAGETETFFGQGTRLTVV.

The J gene is TRBJ2-3, the V gene TRBV20-1, with D tentatively TRBD1 (6 bases). Per the germline V gene, CDR1 is DFQATT and CDR2 is SNEGSKA (reference sequence). Trimming removed 5 bases at V and 12 bases at J, with 18 bases between. The length of the CDR3 is 12 residues. CDR3 bases: TGCAGTGCTCCAAGTAGGACAGATATACAGTATTTT. The encoded protein is CSAPSRTDIQYF.

This clonotype has a single count. The chain combines TRBV5-4 with TRBJ1-1; D gene unclear. This CDR3 is built from 15 residues. In germline, CDR1 is SGHNT, CDR2 YYREEE (reference sequence). V lost 4 bases and J 7 bases, leaving 20 bases between the germline ends. CDR3 sequence: CASSLGLTSGIEAFF. The CDR3 DNA reads as TGTGCCAGCAGCCTAGGACTTACATCCGGAATTGAAGCTTTCTTT.

Turning to this clonotype: This may stem from a read error, because a much larger clone lies one nucleotide away. J is TRBJ2-7 and V is TRBV20-1, with D tentatively TRBD2 (6 bases). V was pared by 3 bases and J by 2 bases, with 20 bases between. The V gene's germline CDR1 is DFQATT and CDR2 SNEGSKA (reference sequence). There are 16 residues in the CDR3. CDR3 in DNA: TGCAGTGCTAGCTTGGTAACGGGAGTGGGGGCCTACGAGCAGTACTTC. This codes for CSASLVTGVGAYEQYF.

This clonotype was detected many times. This chain joins TRBV13 and TRBJ2-7; the match to TRBD2 covers 7 bases. Looked up from germline, CDR1 is PRHDT and CDR2 is FYEKMQ (reference sequence). The CDR3 sequence is 12 residues long. The V and J ends lost 0 bases and 9 bases, in that order; junction bases with no gene match: 2. The CDR3 nucleotides are TGTGCCAGCAGCTTAGGACCGGGAGGGCAGTACTTC. Residues: CASSLGPGGQYF.

This clonotype was detected a few times. The CDR3 carries no conserved terminal phenylalanine or tryptophan, so it likely arises from a read error. The limits of the CDR3 on the DNA are not certain, so only TCRdb's listed CDR3 is given. This chain links TRBV10-3 with TRBJ2-7; the D call TRBD1 from the table was never checked on the DNA. 16 amino acids form the CDR3, both terminal residues included. Germline V gene lookup returns CDR1 ENHRY and CDR2 SYGVKD. CDR3 sequence: CAISESGQPSRDEQYL.

To note about this clonotype: Given a much more abundant clone one base away, this may be a read error. The chain couples TRBV7-8 to TRBJ1-5; the D gene is possibly TRBD1 (6 bases). In germline, CDR1 is SGHVS, CDR2 FQNEAQ. CDR3 length: 15 amino acids. For the CDR3, the DNA is TGTGCCAGCAGCCCGGGCGGGGGGCCCAATCAGTCCCAGCATTTT. Amino acid sequence: CASSPGGGPNQSQHF.

This clonotype was found many times. This chain links TRBV20-1 with TRBJ1-4; D not resolved. V was shortened by 6 bases and J by 3 bases, with 17 bases between the two germline ends. The germline V gene has CDR1 DFQATT and CDR2 SNEGSKA (reference sequence). CDR3 size: 15 residues. The CDR3: CSAPQSWGANEKLFF. DNA for the CDR3: TGCAGTGCGCCTCAGTCCTGGGGAGCTAATGAAAAACTGTTTTTT.

The J gene is TRBJ2-4, the V gene TRBV11-3, with 8 bases that match TRBD2. Looked up from germline, CDR1 is SGHNT and CDR2 is YENEEA. V shed 5 bases, J shed 3 bases, and the junction held 6 bases outside the gene matches. The CDR3 length is 15 residues. CDR3 protein: CASSPGGDGKNIQYF. The DNA for the CDR3 is TGTGCCAGCAGCCCGGGAGGGGATGGCAAAAACATTCAGTACTTC.